The clone carrying this TCR beta chain was seen a handful of times. Its target is unknown. A single record per CDR3 protein comes from TCRdb applying MiXCR to the reads. The data hold about 58,000 distinct CDR3 sequences, with more than 15% observed a single time. The data were taken from a study of T cell repertoires in cytomegalovirus infection. Background on the study: An indication of both CMV infection and matching HLA type came from public TCR beta signatures.

Germline V gene data show CDR1 as SGHVS and CDR2 as FQNEAQ. The V segment lost 5 bases and the J segment 7 bases; nucleotides outside the gene matches: 4. There are 12 residues in the CDR3. Study-wide findings and caveats: The study identified carriers of CMV plus the relevant HLA from cumulative public TCR beta family frequency.

The chain carries TRBV7-8 and TRBJ1-1, with 7 bases fitting TRBD1. The receptor was derived from a human donor in good health (CMV status not recorded). Some clones in this sample may be carry-over from other donors' samples. Sample: CD8+ T cells from cultured PBMCs, taken from culture after CMV antigen stimulation. As DNA, the CDR3 is TGTGCCAGCAGCCCCGACAGGGATGAAGCTTTCTTT. Its translation is CASSPDRDEAFF.